This T cell receptor (beta chain) was recovered during a study of cytomegalovirus exposure and HLA in healthy donors. Only in-frame clones appear in the TCRdb table, and some are missing; sequencing was by immunoSEQ multiplex PCR. The sample shows 150,000 to 200,000 clones, about four fifths of them seen only once. Material: PBMCs. The clonotype was recovered from a man aged 18 to 29 in good health and CMV-seropositive.

The CDR3 region is CASSRRESYNEQFF. DNA for the CDR3: TGTGCCAGCAGTCGCCGGGAGAGTTACAATGAGCAGTTCTTC. The chain joins TRBV6-5 to TRBJ2-1, with D tentatively TRBD2 (6 bases). Trimming took off 5 bases at V and 4 bases at J, with 12 bases between the two ends. The CDR3 has 14 residues. Germline V gene sequence: CDR1 MNHEY, CDR2 SVGAGI.